Reported below is one TCR beta chain. Its antigen is undetermined. Only healthy Caucasians were included as donors. This CDR3 is built from 13 residues. The germline V gene encodes CDR1 DFQATT and CDR2 SNEGSKA (reference sequence). V was trimmed by 0 bases and J by 10 bases, leaving 15 bases between them. These data belong to a study of identical twins. Regarding the study as a whole: In drawing conclusions, the study used cross-sectional statistical analysis and did not follow the same donors.

Template switching added a universal primer site, and cDNA bore unique molecular identifiers. TCRdb independently ran MiXCR on the 5' RACE reads; one entry per CDR3 protein. The sample yields fewer than 650,000 distinct CDR3 sequences, 9% to 10% seen once. The same specimen was also included in a second study, on yellow fever vaccine responses in identical twins. That source notes: Vaccine T cell responses of twins reportedly seemed partly convergent and partly personalized.

Sequencing was performed on PBMCs. This clonotype was obtained from a woman in her late teens or twenties in good health. This rearrangement joins TRBV20-1 to TRBJ1-2; D gene uncertain. The CDR3 sequence: CSAREAQLLVYTF. Here the CDR3 DNA reads TGCAGTGCTAGAGAAGCCCAACTCCTTGTCTACACCTTC.